These 8 T cell receptor beta chains originate from one sample sequenced in a study of CD8 T cells in Susac syndrome (dated by TCRdb to the late 2010s). Libraries were made using the immunoSEQ multiplex PCR assay. RNA was extracted using the RNeasy kit, and roughly 0.5 to 1 ug of the RNA was reverse transcribed with random hexamers. TCRdb redid the processing of the public reads, applying fastp at Q25 and MiXCR, and retained in-frame beta chains. Rows are combined by CDR3 protein, so each entry shows the most common genes and DNA. The sample table contains about 210,000 distinct CDR3 sequences; only one count was recorded for roughly 93% of them. 0.15% to 0.2% of the sample comes from the top ten. The source material was CD4+ T cells from PBMCs. The receptors stem from a human donor with Susac syndrome.

The gene calls are TRBV15 and TRBJ1-4; D is undetermined. The V gene's germline CDR1 is LNHNV and CDR2 YYDKDF (reference sequence). The CDR3 spans 15 residues. The germline V and J ends were trimmed by 0 bases and 3 bases, with 8 bases remaining between them. The DNA for the CDR3 is TGTGCCACCAGCAGAGACAACAGACCTAATGAAAAACTGTTTTTT. Its protein is CATSRDNRPNEKLFF. Full variable domain (outside the CDR3, taken from reference TRBV15 and TRBJ1-4): DAMVIQNPRYQVTQFGKPVTLSCSQTLNHNVMYWYQQKSSQAPKLLFHYYDKDFNNEADTPDNFQSRRPNTSFCFLDIRSPGLGDTAMYLCATSRDNRPNEKLFFGSGTQLSVL.

The chain links TRBV29-1 to TRBJ2-7; D not certain. CDR3 length: 13 amino acids. Germline CDR1 is SQVTM and CDR2 is ANQGSEA. Trimming removed 7 bases from V and 7 bases from J, with 20 bases in between. CDR3 amino acids: CSADSVGLGEQYF. The CDR3, as DNA: TGCAGCGCCGACTCCGTAGGCTTGGGGGAGCAGTACTTC.

The chain is built from TRBV15 and TRBJ2-5, with 12 positions matching TRBD2. Losses at the gene ends were 0 bases for V and 3 bases for J; bases not matched to a gene: 5. The CDR3 spans 17 residues. Per the germline V gene, CDR1 is LNHNV and CDR2 is YYDKDF (reference sequence). CDR3 protein: CATSRDPASGGEETQYF. CDR3 DNA sequence: TGTGCCACCAGCAGAGATCCGGCTAGCGGGGGGGAAGAGACCCAGTACTTC. Full variable domain (outside the CDR3, taken from reference TRBV15 and TRBJ2-5): DAMVIQNPRYQVTQFGKPVTLSCSQTLNHNVMYWYQQKSSQAPKLLFHYYDKDFNNEADTPDNFQSRRPNTSFCFLDIRSPGLGDTAMYLCATSRDPASGGEETQYFGPGTRLLVL.

The chain links TRBV30 to TRBJ1-5, with TRBD1 matching over 10 bases. V shed 3 bases, J shed 7 bases, and the junction held 9 bases outside the gene matches. The CDR3 has 15 residues. Germline V lookup: CDR1 GTSNPN, CDR2 SVGIG (reference sequence). CDR3 protein: CAWRNPGQGWQPQHF. CDR3 sequence (DNA): TGTGCCTGGAGAAATCCGGGACAGGGGTGGCAGCCCCAGCATTTT.

V is TRBV29-1 and J is TRBJ1-1, with 8 bases matching TRBD1. Germline V gene data show CDR1 as SQVTM and CDR2 as ANQGSEA. The CDR3 runs 14 residues. Unmatched junction bases numbered 13, after V lost 8 bases and J lost 5 bases. The CDR3 sequence is CSSDPGQGGTEAFF. The CDR3 DNA reads as TGCAGCTCCGACCCAGGACAGGGCGGGACTGAAGCTTTCTTT.

This sequence joins TRBV30 and TRBJ2-7, with a possible D match to TRBD2 (6 bases). The germline V gene has CDR1 GTSNPN and CDR2 SVGIG (reference sequence). The length of the CDR3 is 14 residues. Trimming removed 0 bases from V and 0 bases from J, with 9 bases in between. The CDR3, as DNA: TGTGCCTGGAGTGTGGGGGGAAGCTCCTACGAGCAGTACTTC. Protein product: CAWSVGGSSYEQYF. Full variable domain (missing parts from reference TRBV30 and TRBJ2-7): SQTIHQWPATLVQPVGSPLSLECTVEGTSNPNLYWYRQAAGRGLQLLFYSVGIGQISSEVPQNLSASRPQDRQFILSSKKLLLSDSGFYLCAWSVGGSSYEQYFGPGTRLTVT.

The gene calls are TRBV20-1 and TRBJ2-3; TRBD1 might be the D (5 bases). The V and J ends lost 4 bases and 3 bases respectively, with 11 bases between them. In germline, CDR1 is DFQATT, CDR2 SNEGSKA (reference sequence). This CDR3 spans 13 amino acids. The CDR3 sequence: CSATPQGTDTQYF. The CDR3 nucleotides read TGCAGTGCTACGCCTCAGGGAACAGATACGCAGTATTTT.

The rearrangement uses TRBV7-2 and TRBJ2-2, with 8 nucleotides matching TRBD2. CDR1 is SGHTA, CDR2 FQGNSA, per germline. The CDR3 is made up of 15 amino acids. V was clipped by 2 bases and J by 7 bases; unmatched bases: 6. Here the CDR3 reads CASSLWSGGHGELFF. The CDR3 DNA sequence: TGTGCCAGCAGCTTATGGAGCGGGGGACACGGGGAGCTGTTTTTT.